The next 3 T cell receptor beta chains were all read from a single sample in a study of T cells in Graves' hyperthyroidism and ophthalmopathy. It was RNA transcripts that yielded the amplified TCR beta CDR3 regions. The TCR CDR3 first-round RT-PCR relied on the HTBI primer set. TCRdb independently ran MiXCR on the multiplex PCR reads; one entry per CDR3 protein. Of about 640,000 distinct CDR3 sequences in the sample, roughly 20% are singletons; the top ten hold approximately 30%. Source material: blood. These TCRs come from a man aged 25-40 years with Graves' ophthalmopathy.

The chain carries TRBV7-2 and TRBJ1-5, with D tentatively TRBD1 (6 bases). The CDR3 loop spans 15 amino acids. The V end lost 5 bases, the J end lost 3 bases, and 14 bases lay between the germline ends. The V gene's germline CDR1 is SGHTA and CDR2 FQGNSA. CDR3 nucleotides: TGTGCCAGCAGCCTTCTAGGGGGGGTCAATCAGCCCCAGCATTTT. Protein: CASSLLGGVNQPQHF.

This clonotype was observed a few times. This rearrangement joins TRBV12-3 or TRBV12-4 to TRBJ2-7; 9 nucleotides line up with TRBD2. This CDR3 has 15 amino acids. Trimming removed 5 bases from V and 6 bases from J; junction bases left unmatched: 11. CDR3 nucleotides: TGTGCCAGCAGTCCCGGAGTAGCGGGAGTGGCCGAGCAGTACTTC. This encodes CASSPGVAGVAEQYF.

This clonotype was seen at least ten times. The rearrangement uses TRBV18 and TRBJ2-3, with 11 bases that match TRBD2. J gave up 2 bases and V 4 bases, and 5 bases lay outside the gene matches. CDR3 size: 16 residues. Germline V lookup: CDR1 KGHSH, CDR2 LQKENI. The CDR3, as DNA: TGTGCCAGCTCACTACTAGCGGGAGAGGACACAGATACGCAGTATTTT. Translating gives CASSLLAGEDTDTQYF.